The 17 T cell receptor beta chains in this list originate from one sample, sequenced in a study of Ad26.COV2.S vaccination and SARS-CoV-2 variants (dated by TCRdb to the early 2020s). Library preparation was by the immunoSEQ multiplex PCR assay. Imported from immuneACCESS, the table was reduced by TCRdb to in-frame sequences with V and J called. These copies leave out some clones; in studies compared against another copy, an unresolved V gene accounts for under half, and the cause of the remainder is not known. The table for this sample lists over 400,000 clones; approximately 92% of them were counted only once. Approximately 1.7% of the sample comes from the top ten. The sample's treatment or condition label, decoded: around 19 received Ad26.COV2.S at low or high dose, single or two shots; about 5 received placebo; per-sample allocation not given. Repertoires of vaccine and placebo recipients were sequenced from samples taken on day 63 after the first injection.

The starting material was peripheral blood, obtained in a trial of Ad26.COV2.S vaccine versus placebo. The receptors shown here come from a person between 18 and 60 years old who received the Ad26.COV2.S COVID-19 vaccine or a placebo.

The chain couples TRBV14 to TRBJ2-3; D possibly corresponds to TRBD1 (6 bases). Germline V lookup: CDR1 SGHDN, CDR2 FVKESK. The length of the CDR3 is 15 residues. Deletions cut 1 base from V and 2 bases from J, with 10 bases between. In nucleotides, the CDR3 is TGTGCCAGCAGCCAAGCCAGGGGCCACACAGATACGCAGTATTTT. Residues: CASSQARGHTDTQYF.

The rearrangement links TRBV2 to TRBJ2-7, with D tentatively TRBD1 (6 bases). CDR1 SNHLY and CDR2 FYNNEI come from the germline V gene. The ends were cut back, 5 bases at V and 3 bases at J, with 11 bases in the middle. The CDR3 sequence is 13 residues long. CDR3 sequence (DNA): TGTGCCAGCAGTCCGGGACAAATCTACGAGCAGTACTTC. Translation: CASSPGQIYEQYF. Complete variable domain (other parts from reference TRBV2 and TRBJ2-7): EPEVTQTPSHQVTQMGQEVILRCVPISNHLYFYWYRQILGQKVEFLVSFYNNEISEKSEIFDDQFSVERPDGSNFTLKIRSTKLEDSAMYFCASSPGQIYEQYFGPGTRLTVT.

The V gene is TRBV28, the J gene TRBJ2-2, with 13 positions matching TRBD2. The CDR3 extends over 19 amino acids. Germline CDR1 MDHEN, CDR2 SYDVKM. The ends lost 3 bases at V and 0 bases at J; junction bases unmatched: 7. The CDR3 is CASSFLGLAGPSNTGELFF. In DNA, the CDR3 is TGTGCCAGCAGTTTTTTGGGACTAGCGGGGCCTTCGAACACCGGGGAGCTGTTTTTT.

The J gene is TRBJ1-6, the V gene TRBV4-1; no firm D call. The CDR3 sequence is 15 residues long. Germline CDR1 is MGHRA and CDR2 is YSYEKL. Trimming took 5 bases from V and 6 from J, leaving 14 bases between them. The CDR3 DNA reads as TGCGCCAGCAGCGAGTGGTCCGGTGGTAATTCACCCCTCCACTTT. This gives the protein CASSEWSGGNSPLHF.

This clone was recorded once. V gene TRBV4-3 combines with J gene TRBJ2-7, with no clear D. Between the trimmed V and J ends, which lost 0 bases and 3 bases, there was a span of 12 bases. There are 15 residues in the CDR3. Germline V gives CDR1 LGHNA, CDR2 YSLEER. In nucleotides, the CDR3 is TGCGCCAGCAGCCAAGAGAAGGCAGGAAGCTACGAGCAGTACTTC. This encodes CASSQEKAGSYEQYF.

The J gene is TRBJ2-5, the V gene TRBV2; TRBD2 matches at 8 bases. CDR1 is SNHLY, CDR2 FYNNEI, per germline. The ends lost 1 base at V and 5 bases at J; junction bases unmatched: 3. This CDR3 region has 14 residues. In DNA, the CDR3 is TGTGCCAGCAGTGAAGAAGCTAGCGGGGAGACCCAGTACTTC. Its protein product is CASSEEASGETQYF.

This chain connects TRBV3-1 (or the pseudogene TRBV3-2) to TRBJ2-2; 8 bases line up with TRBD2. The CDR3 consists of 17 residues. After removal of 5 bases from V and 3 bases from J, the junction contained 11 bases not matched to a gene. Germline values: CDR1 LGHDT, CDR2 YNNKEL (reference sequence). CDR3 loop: CASSKAGGGLHTGELFF. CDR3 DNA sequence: TGTGCCAGCAGCAAGGCGGGGGGAGGCCTACACACCGGGGAGCTGTTTTTT.

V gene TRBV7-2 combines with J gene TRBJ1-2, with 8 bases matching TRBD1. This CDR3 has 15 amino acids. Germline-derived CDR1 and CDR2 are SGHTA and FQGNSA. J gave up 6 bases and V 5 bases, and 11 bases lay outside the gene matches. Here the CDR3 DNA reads TGTGCCAGCAGCCTCGGACAGGGCTTCACGGATGGCTACACCTTC. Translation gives CASSLGQGFTDGYTF.

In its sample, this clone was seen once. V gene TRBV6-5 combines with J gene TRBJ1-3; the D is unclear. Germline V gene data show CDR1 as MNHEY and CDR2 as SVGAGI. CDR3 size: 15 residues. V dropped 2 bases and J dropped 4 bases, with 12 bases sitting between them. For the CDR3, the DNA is TGTGCCAGCAGTTACAAGAAATGGTGGGGAAACACCATATATTTT. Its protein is CASSYKKWWGNTIYF.

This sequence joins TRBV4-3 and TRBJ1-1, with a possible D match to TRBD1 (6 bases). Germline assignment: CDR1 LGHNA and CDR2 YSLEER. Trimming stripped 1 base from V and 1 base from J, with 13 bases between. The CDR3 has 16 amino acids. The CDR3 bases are TGCGCCAGCAGCCAAGGTAGGGGGAGAGGGAACACTGAAGCTTTCTTT. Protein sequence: CASSQGRGRGNTEAFF.

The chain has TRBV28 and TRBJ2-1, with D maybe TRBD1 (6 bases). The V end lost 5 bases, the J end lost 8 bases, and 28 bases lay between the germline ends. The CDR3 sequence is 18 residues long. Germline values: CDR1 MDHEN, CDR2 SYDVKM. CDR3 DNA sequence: TGTGCCAGCAGTCCAACTGGACAGCCCACTCGGTTGGTCGATGAGCAGTTCTTC. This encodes CASSPTGQPTRLVDEQFF.

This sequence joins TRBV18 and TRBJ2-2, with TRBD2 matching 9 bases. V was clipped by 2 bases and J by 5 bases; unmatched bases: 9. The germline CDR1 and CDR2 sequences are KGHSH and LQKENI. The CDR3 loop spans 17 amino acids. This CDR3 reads CASSPGLARLGTGELFF. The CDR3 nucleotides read TGTGCCAGCTCACCAGGACTAGCGCGCCTGGGGACCGGGGAGCTGTTTTTT.

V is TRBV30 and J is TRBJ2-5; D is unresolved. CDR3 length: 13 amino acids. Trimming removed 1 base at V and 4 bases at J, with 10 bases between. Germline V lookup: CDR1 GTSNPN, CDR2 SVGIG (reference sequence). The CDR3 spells CAWSGYRRETQYF. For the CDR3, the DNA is TGTGCCTGGAGTGGGTACCGGCGAGAGACCCAGTACTTC.

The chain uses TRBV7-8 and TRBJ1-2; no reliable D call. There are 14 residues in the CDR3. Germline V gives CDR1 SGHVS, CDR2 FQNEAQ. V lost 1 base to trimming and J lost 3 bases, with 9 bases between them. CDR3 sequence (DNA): TGTGCCAGCAGCTTAGGGGGAAGGGACTATGGCTACACCTTC. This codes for CASSLGGRDYGYTF.

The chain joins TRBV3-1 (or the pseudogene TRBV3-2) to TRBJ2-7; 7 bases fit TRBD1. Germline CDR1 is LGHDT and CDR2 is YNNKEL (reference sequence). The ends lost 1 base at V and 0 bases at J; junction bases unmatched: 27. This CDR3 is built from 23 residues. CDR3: CASSQVYGQSYWTGLLSSYEQYF. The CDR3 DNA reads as TGTGCCAGCAGCCAAGTCTACGGCCAGAGTTACTGGACAGGTCTTCTTAGCTCCTACGAGCAGTACTTC.

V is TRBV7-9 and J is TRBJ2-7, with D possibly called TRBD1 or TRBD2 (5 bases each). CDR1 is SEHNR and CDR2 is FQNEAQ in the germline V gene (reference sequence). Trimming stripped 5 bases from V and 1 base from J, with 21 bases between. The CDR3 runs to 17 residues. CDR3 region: CASSPGTSPKGSYEQYF. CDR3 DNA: TGTGCCAGCAGCCCCGGGACCTCCCCGAAGGGATCCTACGAGCAGTACTTC.

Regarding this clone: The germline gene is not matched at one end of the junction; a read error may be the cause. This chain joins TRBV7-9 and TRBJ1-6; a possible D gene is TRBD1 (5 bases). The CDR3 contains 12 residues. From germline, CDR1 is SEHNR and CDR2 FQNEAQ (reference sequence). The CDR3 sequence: CASSPGTKILDF. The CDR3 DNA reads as TGTGCCAGCAGCCCAGGGACGAAAATCCTCGACTTT.